This T cell receptor beta chain was sequenced in a study of T-cell reconstitution after alpha-beta-depleted transplantation in children. CDR1 MNHNY and CDR2 SVGAGI come from the germline V gene (reference sequence). The CDR3 is 11 amino acids. The germline V and J ends were trimmed by 8 bases and 5 bases, with 9 bases remaining between them. General study points: Alpha-beta T cells present about two months after transplant were reported to originate from several hundred expanded graft clones.

This clonotype was detected many times. Its antigen is not known. A library of TCRbeta sequences, prepared with unique molecular identifiers, was generated. TCRdb re-analysed the PCR reads in MiXCR, keeping a single row per CDR3 protein. The sample includes 65,000 to 90,000 distinct CDR3 sequences, 9.5% to 13% of them seen just once. The chain couples TRBV6-6 to TRBJ2-5, with D maybe TRBD2 (5 bases). The receptor comes from a boy under 18 with acute myeloid leukemia, due to receive a stem cell transplant. This material consisted of PBMCs, taken before TCRalphabeta/CD19-depleted stem cell transplant. Here the CDR3 DNA reads TGTGCCAGCGGACTCTACGAGACCCAGTACTTC. Translating it yields CASGLYETQYF.